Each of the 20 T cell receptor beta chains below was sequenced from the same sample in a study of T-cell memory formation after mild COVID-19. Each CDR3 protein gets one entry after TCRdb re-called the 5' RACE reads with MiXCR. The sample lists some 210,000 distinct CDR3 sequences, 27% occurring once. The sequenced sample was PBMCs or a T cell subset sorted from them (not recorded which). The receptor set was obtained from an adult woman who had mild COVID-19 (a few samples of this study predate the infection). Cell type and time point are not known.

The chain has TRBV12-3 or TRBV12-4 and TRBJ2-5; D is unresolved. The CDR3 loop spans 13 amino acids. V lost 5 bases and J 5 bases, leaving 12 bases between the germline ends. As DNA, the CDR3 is TGTGCCAGCAGTCCCACGGTGTTTGAGACCCAGTACTTC. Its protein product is CASSPTVFETQYF.

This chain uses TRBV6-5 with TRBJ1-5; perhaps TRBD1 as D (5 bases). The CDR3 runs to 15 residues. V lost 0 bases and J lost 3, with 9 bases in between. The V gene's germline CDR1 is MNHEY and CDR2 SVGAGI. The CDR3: CASSYSTGTNQPQHF. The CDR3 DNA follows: TGTGCCAGCAGTTACTCGACTGGGACCAATCAGCCCCAGCATTTT.

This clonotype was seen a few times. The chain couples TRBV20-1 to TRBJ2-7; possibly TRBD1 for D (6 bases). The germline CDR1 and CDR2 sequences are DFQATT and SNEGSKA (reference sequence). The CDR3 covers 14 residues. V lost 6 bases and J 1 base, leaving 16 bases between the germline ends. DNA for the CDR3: TGCAGTGCCGGGACACAGGGAAGGTCCTACGAGCAGTACTTC. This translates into CSAGTQGRSYEQYF.

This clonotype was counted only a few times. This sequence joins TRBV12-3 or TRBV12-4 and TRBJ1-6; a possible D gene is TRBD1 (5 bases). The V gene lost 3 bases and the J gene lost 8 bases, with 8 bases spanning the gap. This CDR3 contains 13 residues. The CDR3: CASSFREDSPLHF. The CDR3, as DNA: TGTGCCAGCAGTTTCAGGGAGGATTCACCCCTCCACTTT.

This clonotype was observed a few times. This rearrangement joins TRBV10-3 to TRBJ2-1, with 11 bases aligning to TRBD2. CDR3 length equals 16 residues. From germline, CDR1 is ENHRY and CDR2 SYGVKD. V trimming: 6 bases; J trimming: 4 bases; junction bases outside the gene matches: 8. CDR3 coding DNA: TGTGCCATCAGGGATACTAGCGGGAGTCTTTACAATGAGCAGTTCTTC. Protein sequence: CAIRDTSGSLYNEQFF.

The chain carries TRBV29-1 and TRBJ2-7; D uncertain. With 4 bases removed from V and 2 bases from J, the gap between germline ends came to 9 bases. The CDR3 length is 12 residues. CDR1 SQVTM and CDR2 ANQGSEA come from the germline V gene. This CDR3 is CSVGVGTYEQYF. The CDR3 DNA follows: TGCAGCGTTGGAGTGGGGACCTACGAGCAGTACTTC.

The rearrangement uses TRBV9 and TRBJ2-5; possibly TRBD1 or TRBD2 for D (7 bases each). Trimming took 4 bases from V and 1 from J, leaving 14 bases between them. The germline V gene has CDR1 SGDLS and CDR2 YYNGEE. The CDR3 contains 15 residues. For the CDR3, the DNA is TGTGCCAGCAGCCCAGGGGGAGGGTTCCAAGAGACCCAGTACTTC. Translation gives CASSPGGGFQETQYF.

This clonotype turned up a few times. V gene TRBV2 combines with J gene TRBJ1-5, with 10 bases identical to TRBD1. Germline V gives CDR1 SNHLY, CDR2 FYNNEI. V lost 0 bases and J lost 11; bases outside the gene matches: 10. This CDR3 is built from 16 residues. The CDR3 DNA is TGTGCCAGCAGTGAAGCGGGGGACAGGGGTCTTGGTACCCAGCATTTT. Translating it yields CASSEAGDRGLGTQHF.

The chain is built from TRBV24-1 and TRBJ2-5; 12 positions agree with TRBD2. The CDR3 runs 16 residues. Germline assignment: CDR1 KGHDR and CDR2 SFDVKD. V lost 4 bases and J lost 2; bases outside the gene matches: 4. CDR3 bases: TGTGCCACCAGTGAATCGACTAGCGGGAGACAAGAGACCCAGTACTTC. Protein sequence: CATSESTSGRQETQYF.

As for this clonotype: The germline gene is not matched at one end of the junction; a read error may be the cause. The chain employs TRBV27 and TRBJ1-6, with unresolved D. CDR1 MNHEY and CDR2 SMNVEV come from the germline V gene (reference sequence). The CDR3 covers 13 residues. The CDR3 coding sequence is TGTGCCAGCAGCCACGCGTATACTTCACCCCTCCACTTT. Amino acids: CASSHAYTSPLHF.

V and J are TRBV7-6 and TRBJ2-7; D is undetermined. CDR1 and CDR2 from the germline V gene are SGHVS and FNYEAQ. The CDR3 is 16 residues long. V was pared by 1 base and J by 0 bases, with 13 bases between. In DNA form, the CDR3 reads TGTGCCAGCAGCTTAGGGGCAGGCGGTAGCTCCTACGAGCAGTACTTC. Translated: CASSLGAGGSSYEQYF.

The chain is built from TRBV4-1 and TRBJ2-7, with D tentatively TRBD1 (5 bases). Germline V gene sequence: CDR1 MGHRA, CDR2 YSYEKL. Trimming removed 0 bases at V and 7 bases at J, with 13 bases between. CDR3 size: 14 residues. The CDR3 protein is CASSQDNGADEQYF. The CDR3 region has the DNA TGCGCCAGCAGCCAAGATAATGGGGCGGATGAGCAGTACTTC.

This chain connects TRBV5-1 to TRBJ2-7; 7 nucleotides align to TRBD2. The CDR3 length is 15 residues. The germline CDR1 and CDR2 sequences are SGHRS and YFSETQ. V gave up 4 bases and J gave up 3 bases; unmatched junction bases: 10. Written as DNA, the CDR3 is TGCGCCAGCAGCCGCCTTGGAGCGGGAATCTACGAGCAGTACTTC. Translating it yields CASSRLGAGIYEQYF.

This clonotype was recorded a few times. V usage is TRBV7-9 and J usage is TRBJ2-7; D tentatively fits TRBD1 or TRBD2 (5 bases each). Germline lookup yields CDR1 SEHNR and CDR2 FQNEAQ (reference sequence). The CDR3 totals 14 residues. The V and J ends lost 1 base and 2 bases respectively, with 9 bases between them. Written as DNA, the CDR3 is TGTGCCAGCAGCTTAGGGGACCCGCCCTACGAGCAGTACTTC. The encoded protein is CASSLGDPPYEQYF.

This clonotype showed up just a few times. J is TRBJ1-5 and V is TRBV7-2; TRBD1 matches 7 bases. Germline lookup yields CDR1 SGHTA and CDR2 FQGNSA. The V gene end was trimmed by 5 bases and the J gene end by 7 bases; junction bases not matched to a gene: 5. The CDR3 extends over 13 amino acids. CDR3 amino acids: CASSVRGEQPQHF. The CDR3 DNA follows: TGTGCCAGCAGCGTCAGGGGGGAACAGCCCCAGCATTTT.

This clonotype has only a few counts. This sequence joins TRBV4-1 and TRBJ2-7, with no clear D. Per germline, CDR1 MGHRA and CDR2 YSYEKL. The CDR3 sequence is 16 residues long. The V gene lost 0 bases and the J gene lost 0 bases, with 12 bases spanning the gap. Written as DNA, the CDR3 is TGCGCCAGCAGCCAAGAGGTTACCGCCAGCTCCTACGAGCAGTACTTC. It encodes CASSQEVTASSYEQYF.

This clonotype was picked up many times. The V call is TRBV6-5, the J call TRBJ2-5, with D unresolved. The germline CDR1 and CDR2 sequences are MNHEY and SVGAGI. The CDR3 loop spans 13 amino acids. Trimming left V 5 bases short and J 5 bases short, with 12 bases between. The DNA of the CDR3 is TGTGCCAGCAGTCGCTACCCTAGGGAGACCCAGTACTTC. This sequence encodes CASSRYPRETQYF.

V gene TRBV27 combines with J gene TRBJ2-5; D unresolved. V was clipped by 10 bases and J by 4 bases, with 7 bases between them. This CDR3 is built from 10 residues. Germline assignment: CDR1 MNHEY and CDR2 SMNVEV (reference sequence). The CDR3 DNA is TGTGCCACCAAACGAGAGACCCAGTACTTC. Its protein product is CATKRETQYF.

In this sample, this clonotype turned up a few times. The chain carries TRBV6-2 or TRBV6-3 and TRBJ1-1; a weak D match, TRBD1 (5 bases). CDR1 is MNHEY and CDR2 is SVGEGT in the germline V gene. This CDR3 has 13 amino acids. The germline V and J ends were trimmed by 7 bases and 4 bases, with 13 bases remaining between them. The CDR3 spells CASNHQGATEAFF. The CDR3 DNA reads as TGTGCCAGCAACCATCAGGGCGCCACTGAAGCTTTCTTT.

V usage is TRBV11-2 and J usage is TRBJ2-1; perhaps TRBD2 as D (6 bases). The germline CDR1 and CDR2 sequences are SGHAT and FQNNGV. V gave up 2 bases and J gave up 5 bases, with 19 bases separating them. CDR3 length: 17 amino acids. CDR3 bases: TGTGCCAGCAGCTTATTCGTCGGGACTTCCAGACACAATGAGCAGTTCTTC. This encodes CASSLFVGTSRHNEQFF.